A single sample is the source of the 18 T cell receptor beta chains below, sequenced in a study of blood T cell repertoires in COVID-19. The table came from immunoSEQ multiplex PCR; TCRdb's copy has only in-frame clones and leaves some out. The sample shows around 210,000 clones, 65% to 90% of them seen only once. The sample consisted of peripheral blood. The receptor set was obtained from a man in his fifties or sixties with COVID-19, enrolled during active disease.

This sequence joins TRBV6-5 and TRBJ2-3; 8 bases agree with TRBD2. The CDR3 is 15 residues long. The V gene's germline CDR1 is MNHEY and CDR2 SVGAGI. V lost 2 bases, J lost 6 bases, and 7 bases stayed unmatched. The CDR3 sequence is CASSYRGLASDTQYF. The CDR3 region has the DNA TGTGCCAGCAGTTACCGCGGACTAGCTTCCGATACGCAGTATTTT.

A single count supports this clone. The chain has TRBV9 and TRBJ2-3; 13 bases align to TRBD2. Germline V lookup: CDR1 SGDLS, CDR2 YYNGEE. The CDR3 loop spans 16 amino acids. Trimming took 4 bases from V and 4 from J; bases not matched to a gene: 6. CDR3 in amino acids: CASSPIGTSGADTQYF. The CDR3 DNA is TGTGCCAGCAGCCCGATCGGGACTAGCGGGGCAGATACGCAGTATTTT.

This chain joins TRBV5-1 and TRBJ1-1; possibly TRBD1 for D (6 bases). CDR3 length: 14 residues. The V gene lost 0 bases and the J gene lost 7 bases, with 13 bases spanning the gap. From germline, CDR1 is SGHRS and CDR2 YFSETQ. The CDR3 DNA reads as TGCGCCAGCAGCTTGGCTCCGACAGGTGGTGAAGCTTTCTTT. Translated: CASSLAPTGGEAFF.

The V call is TRBV5-1, the J call TRBJ1-2, with 7 bases identical to TRBD1. Looked up from germline, CDR1 is SGHRS and CDR2 is YFSETQ. J gave up 3 bases and V 2 bases, and 4 bases lay outside the gene matches. The CDR3 is 14 residues long. The CDR3 region is CASSFTDRDYGYTF. The CDR3 DNA is TGCGCCAGCAGCTTCACTGACAGGGACTATGGCTACACCTTC.

The V call is TRBV12-3 or TRBV12-4, the J call TRBJ2-2; D is uncertain. Trimming removed 7 bases at V and 5 bases at J, with 11 bases between. The CDR3 consists of 13 residues. Here the CDR3 reads CASTVSGTGELFF. DNA of the CDR3: TGTGCCAGCACCGTATCGGGTACCGGGGAGCTGTTTTTT.

The CDR3 sequence is CASSPSIPPQHF. The CDR3 coding sequence is TGTGCCAGCAGTCCGTCTATTCCCCCCCAGCATTTT. V usage is TRBV28 and J usage is TRBJ1-5, with no clear D. The V gene lost 5 bases and the J gene lost 10 bases, with 12 bases spanning the gap. CDR1 and CDR2 from the germline V gene are MDHEN and SYDVKM. The CDR3 contains 12 residues.

This chain links TRBV18 with TRBJ2-1, with 7 bases fitting TRBD2. The CDR3 consists of 14 residues. V lost 2 bases to trimming and J lost 2 bases; unmatched junction nucleotides: 0. Per the germline V gene, CDR1 is KGHSH and CDR2 is LQKENI. CDR3 sequence reads: CASSPGGAYNEQFF. CDR3 coding DNA: TGTGCCAGCTCACCAGGGGGGGCCTACAATGAGCAGTTCTTC.

The V gene is TRBV4-3, the J gene TRBJ1-1, with 9 nucleotides matching TRBD1. Germline trimming cut 3 bases from V and 3 bases from J; bases unmatched to any gene: 2. Germline V gene data show CDR1 as LGHNA and CDR2 as YSLEER. CDR3 length: 14 residues. The CDR3 is CASSQGQGYTEAFF. The CDR3 nucleotides are TGCGCCAGCAGCCAGGGACAGGGTTACACTGAAGCTTTCTTT.

V and J are TRBV5-1 and TRBJ2-3; perhaps TRBD2 as D (6 bases). The CDR3 has 13 residues. The germline V gene encodes CDR1 SGHRS and CDR2 YFSETQ. Trimming removed 4 bases at V and 10 bases at J, with 16 bases between. The CDR3 region is CASSGNGLAAQYF. CDR3 nucleotide sequence: TGCGCCAGCAGCGGCAACGGATTAGCGGCGCAGTATTTT.

V gene TRBV21-1 combines with J gene TRBJ2-5; the DNA was not used to check the table's D call, TRBD2. TRBV21-1 corresponds to a pseudogene. CDR3 length: 15 residues. Here the CDR3 reads CASSTSTSGEETQYF. As DNA, the CDR3 is TGTGCCAGCAGCACCTCGACTAGCGGGGAAGAGACCCAGTACTTC.

The chain carries TRBV5-1 and TRBJ2-1, with TRBD2 matching over 9 bases. The CDR3 covers 17 residues. V trimming: 6 bases; J trimming: 0 bases; junction bases outside the gene matches: 10. Germline V gives CDR1 SGHRS, CDR2 YFSETQ. CDR3 sequence reads: CASKVASGAHSYNEQFF. CDR3 in DNA: TGCGCCAGCAAGGTGGCTAGCGGGGCGCACTCCTACAATGAGCAGTTCTTC.

The rearrangement joins TRBV9 to TRBJ2-3; 8 bases agree with TRBD1. CDR3 length equals 14 residues. Per the germline V gene, CDR1 is SGDLS and CDR2 is YYNGEE. The V and J ends lost 3 bases and 7 bases, in that order; junction bases with no gene match: 7. CDR3: CASSAGQGSYTQYF. Here the CDR3 DNA reads TGTGCCAGCAGCGCAGGACAGGGAAGTTATACGCAGTATTTT.

The chain links TRBV12-3 or TRBV12-4 to TRBJ1-3; the D is unclear. The CDR3 loop spans 13 amino acids. V was pared by 5 bases and J by 0 bases, with 5 bases between. CDR3: CASSLSSGNTIYF. DNA of the CDR3: TGTGCCAGCAGTCTGAGCTCTGGAAACACCATATATTTT.

This chain joins TRBV28 and TRBJ1-3, with TRBD1 identical over 8 bases. Losses at the gene ends were 4 bases for V and 9 bases for J; bases not matched to a gene: 8. Germline CDR1 MDHEN, CDR2 SYDVKM. This CDR3 comprises 14 residues. Written as DNA, the CDR3 is TGTGCCAGCAGTTCGGACAGGGTTAGGGTCACCATATATTTT. Translating it yields CASSSDRVRVTIYF.

The chain links TRBV6-5 to TRBJ1-1, with a weak D call TRBD1 (5 bases). Germline V lookup: CDR1 MNHEY, CDR2 SVGAGI. The CDR3 is 16 residues long. V was clipped by 2 bases and J by 8 bases, with 21 bases between them. CDR3 in DNA: TGTGCCAGCAGTTACCGGTCGCAGGGCAGCTCGTCGGAAGCTTTCTTT. Amino acids: CASSYRSQGSSSEAFF.

The rearrangement uses TRBV24-1 and TRBJ1-5; no reliable D call. Trimming stripped 0 bases from V and 7 bases from J, with 9 bases between. The CDR3 covers 14 residues. Germline CDR1 reads KGHDR; CDR2 reads SFDVKD. The CDR3 spells CATSDLGVGQPQHF. DNA of the CDR3: TGTGCCACCAGTGATTTGGGCGTGGGCCAGCCCCAGCATTTT.

The rearrangement joins TRBV7-9 to TRBJ2-1; 7 bases are a match to TRBD2. In germline, CDR1 is SEHNR, CDR2 FQNEAQ (reference sequence). The CDR3 has 12 residues. V gave up 5 bases and J gave up 12 bases; unmatched junction bases: 7. This chain's CDR3 is CASSQTSSSQFF. In nucleotides, the CDR3 is TGTGCCAGCAGCCAGACTAGCAGTTCGCAGTTCTTC.

This chain joins TRBV30 and TRBJ1-6; the D is unclear. Germline values: CDR1 GTSNPN, CDR2 SVGIG (reference sequence). Trimming cost V 0 bases and J 9 bases, with 12 bases left between them. The CDR3 length is 14 residues. This CDR3 is CAWSVSLTGSPLHF. The CDR3 bases are TGTGCCTGGAGTGTGTCCTTAACTGGTTCACCCCTCCACTTT.